This T cell receptor beta chain originates from a study of T-cell memory formation after mild COVID-19. In its sample, this clonotype was seen a few times. The antigen is not known. Study-wide findings and caveats: For second-wave clones that peaked at day 37, SARS-CoV-2 specificity went unverified.

With constant-segment primers, 5'RACE yielded cDNA libraries of TCR alpha and TCR beta that carried sample barcodes and UMIs. Using its own MiXCR run on the 5' RACE reads, TCRdb lists one record per CDR3 protein. Of tens of thousands of distinct CDR3 sequences in the sample, around a quarter were seen once. Trimming shortened V by 6 bases and J by 6 bases, and 12 bases separated the two germline ends. The length of the CDR3 is 12 residues. The rearrangement links TRBV12-3 or TRBV12-4 to TRBJ2-7, with D perhaps TRBD2 (6 bases). The sequenced material came from PBMCs or a T cell subset sorted from them (not recorded which). The receptor was isolated from a man aged 18 to 29 who had mild COVID-19 (a few samples of this study predate the infection). Cell type and time point are not known. CDR3 coding DNA: TGTGCCAGCAGACCAGGGCGGGGCGAGCAGTACTTC. Protein product: CASRPGRGEQYF.